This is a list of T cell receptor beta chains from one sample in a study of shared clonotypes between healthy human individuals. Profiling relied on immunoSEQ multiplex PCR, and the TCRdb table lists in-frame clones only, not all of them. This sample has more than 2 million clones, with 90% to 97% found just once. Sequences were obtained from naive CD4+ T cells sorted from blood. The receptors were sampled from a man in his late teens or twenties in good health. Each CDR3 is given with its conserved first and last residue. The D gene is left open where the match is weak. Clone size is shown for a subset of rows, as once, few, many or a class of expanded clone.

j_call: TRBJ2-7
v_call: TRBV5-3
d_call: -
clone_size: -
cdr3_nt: TGTGCCAGAAGCTTGTACAGGTTTACCTACGAGCAGTACTTC
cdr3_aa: CARSLYRFTYEQYF

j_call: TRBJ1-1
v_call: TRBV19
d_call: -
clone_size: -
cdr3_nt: TGTGCCAGTAGTATCGGCCCTCTTCCAGGGAGGAGAGCTGAAGCTTTCTTT
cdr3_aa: CASSIGPLPGRRAEAFF

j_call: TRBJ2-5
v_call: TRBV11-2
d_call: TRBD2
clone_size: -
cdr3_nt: TGTGCCAGCAGCTTAATTTCGGGGGGGGCGACCCAGTACTTC
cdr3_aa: CASSLISGGATQYF

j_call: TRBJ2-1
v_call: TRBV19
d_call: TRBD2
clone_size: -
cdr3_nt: TGTGCCAGTAGTGCCTCGCGGGAGCTCAGTGAGCAGTTCTTC
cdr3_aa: CASSASRELSEQFF

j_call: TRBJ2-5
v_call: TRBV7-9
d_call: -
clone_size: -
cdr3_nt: TGTGCCAGCAGCTTAAAAGGGGGGCAAGAGACCCAGTACTTC
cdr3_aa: CASSLKGGQETQYF

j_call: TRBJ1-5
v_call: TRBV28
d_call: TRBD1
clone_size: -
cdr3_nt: TGTGCCAGCAGTCTCGGACAGGGTGGTAATCAGCCCCAGCATTTT
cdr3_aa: CASSLGQGGNQPQHF

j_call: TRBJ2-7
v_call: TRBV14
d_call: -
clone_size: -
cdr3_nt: TGTGCCAGCAGCCCCCGGGTCGGGGATGGTGGCTACGAGCAGTACTTC
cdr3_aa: CASSPRVGDGGYEQYF

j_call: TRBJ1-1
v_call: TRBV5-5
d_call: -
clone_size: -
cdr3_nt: TGTGCCAGCAGCTTGCTGGGGTCGAACACTGAAGCTTTCTTT
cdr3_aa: CASSLLGSNTEAFF

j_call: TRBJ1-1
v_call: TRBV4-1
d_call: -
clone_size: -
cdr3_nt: TGCGCCAGCAGCACGGACTTTTCCCGAGTCGCTGAAGCTTTCTTT
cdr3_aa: CASSTDFSRVAEAFF

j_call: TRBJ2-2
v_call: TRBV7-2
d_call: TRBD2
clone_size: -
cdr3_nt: TGTGCCAGCAGCGCGAGAGCGGGAGCGAACACCGGGGAGCTGTTTTTT
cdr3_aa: CASSARAGANTGELFF

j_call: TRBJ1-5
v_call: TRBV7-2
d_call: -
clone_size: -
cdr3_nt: TGTGCCAGCAGCCCCTCCGAGGGGAGGCCCCAGCATTTT
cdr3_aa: CASSPSEGRPQHF

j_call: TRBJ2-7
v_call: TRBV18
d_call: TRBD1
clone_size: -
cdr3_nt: TGTGCCAGCTCACCGGACAGGAACGAGCAGTACTTC
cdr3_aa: CASSPDRNEQYF

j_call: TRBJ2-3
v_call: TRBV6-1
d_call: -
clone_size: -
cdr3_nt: TGTGCCAGTAGGAGAGAGGGCACAGATACGCAGTATTTT
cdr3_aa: CASRREGTDTQYF

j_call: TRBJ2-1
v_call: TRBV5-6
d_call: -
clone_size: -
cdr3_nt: TGTGCCAGCAGTTCCGGACCCGACTCCTACAATGAGCAGTTCTTC
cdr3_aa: CASSSGPDSYNEQFF

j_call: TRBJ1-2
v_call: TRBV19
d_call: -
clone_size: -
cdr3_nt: TGTGCCAGTAGTCTGGAGGGGGACTATGGCTACACCTTC
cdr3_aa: CASSLEGDYGYTF

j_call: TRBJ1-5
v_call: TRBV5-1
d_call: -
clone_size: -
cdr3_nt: TGCGCCAGCAGCTTACGGTACAATCAGCCCCAGCATTTT
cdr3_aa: CASSLRYNQPQHF

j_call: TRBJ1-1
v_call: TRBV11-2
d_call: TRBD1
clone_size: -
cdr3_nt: TGTGCCAGCAGCGACCGGACAGGGGGCACTGAAGCTTTCTTT
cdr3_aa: CASSDRTGGTEAFF

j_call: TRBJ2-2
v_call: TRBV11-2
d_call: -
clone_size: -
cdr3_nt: TGTGCCAGCAGCTTAGGATACGGGGAGCTGTTTTTT
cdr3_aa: CASSLGYGELFF

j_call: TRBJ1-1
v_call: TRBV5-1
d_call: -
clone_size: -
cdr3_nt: TGCGCCAGCAGCTTGGCGGTGGGGAGGGAATTGGGAACTGAAGCTTTCTTT
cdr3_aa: CASSLAVGRELGTEAFF

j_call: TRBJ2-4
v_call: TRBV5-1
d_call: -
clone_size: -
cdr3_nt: TGCGCCAGCAGCGCGGACTTGGCCAAAAACATTCAGTACTTC
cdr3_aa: CASSADLAKNIQYF

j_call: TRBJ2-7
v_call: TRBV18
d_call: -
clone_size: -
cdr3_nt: TGTGCCAGCTCACCCCCACCACGGGGGCCCCTAATGACCTACGAGCAGTACTTC
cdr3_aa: CASSPPPRGPLMTYEQYF

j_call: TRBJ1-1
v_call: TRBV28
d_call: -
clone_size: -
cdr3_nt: TGTGCCACTTCTCTCGGGGGCTACCGGGGCACTGAAGCTTTCTTT
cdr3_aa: CATSLGGYRGTEAFF

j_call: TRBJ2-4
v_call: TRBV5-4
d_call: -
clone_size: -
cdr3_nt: TGTGCCAGCAGCTTGGGAGGGGCCAAAAACATTCAGTACTTC
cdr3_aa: CASSLGGAKNIQYF

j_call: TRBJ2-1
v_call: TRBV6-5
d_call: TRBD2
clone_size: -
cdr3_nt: TGTGCCAGCAGTTCCGGGGGGACCCCCAGTGAGCAGTTCTTC
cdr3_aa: CASSSGGTPSEQFF

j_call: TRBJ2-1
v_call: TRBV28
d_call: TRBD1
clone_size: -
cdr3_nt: TGTGCCAGCACCCGGACAGGGGGTGAGAATGAGCAGTTCTTC
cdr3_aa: CASTRTGGENEQFF

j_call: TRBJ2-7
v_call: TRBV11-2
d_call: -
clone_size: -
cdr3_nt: TGTGCCAGCAGCTTAGAACTTTCCTCCTACGAGCAGTACTTC
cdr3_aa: CASSLELSSYEQYF

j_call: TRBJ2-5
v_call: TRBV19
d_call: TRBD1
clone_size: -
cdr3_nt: TGTGCCAGTTCCAGAAGCGCTCCCGGGACAGGGTCACGGGAGACCCAGTACTTC
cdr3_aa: CASSRSAPGTGSRETQYF

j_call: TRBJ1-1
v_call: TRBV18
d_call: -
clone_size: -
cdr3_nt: TGTGCCAGCTCACCACAAGCGGCACGGACTGGAGTACACACTGAAGCTTTCTTT
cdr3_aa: CASSPQAARTGVHTEAFF

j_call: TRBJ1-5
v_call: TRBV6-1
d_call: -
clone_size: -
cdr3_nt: TGTGCCAGCAGAGTCGGATTCTATCGCAATCAGCCCCAGCATTTT
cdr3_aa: CASRVGFYRNQPQHF

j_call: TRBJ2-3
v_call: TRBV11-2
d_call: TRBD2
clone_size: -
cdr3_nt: TGTGCCAGCAGCTTATCCGGCGGGAGGTATACAGATACGCAGTATTTT
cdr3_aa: CASSLSGGRYTDTQYF

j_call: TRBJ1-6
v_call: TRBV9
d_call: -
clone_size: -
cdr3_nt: TGTGCCAGCAGCGTAGGTCAGGGGTTCTATAATTCACCCCTCCACTTT
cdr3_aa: CASSVGQGFYNSPLHF

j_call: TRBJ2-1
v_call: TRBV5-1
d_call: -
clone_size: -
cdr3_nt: TGCGCCAGCAGCTTGGCACAGGGTGGGAATGAGCAGTTCTTC
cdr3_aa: CASSLAQGGNEQFF

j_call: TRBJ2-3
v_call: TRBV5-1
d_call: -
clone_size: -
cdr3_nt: TGCGCCAGCGGGGGGACGAGCACAGATACGCAGTATTTT
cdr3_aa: CASGGTSTDTQYF

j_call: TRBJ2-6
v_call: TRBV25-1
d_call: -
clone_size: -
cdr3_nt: TGTGCCAGCAGTGAATGGGTCAGGGCAGTTGAGAGGCTGACTTTC
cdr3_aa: CASSEWVRAVERLTF

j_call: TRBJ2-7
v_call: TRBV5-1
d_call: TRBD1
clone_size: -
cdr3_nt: TGCGCCAGCAGCTCTGGAGGGACAGGACTCCGCGAGCAGTACTTC
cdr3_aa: CASSSGGTGLREQYF

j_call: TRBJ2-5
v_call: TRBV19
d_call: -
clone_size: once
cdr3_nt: TGTGCCAGTTCCGTAGCCGGAGAGACCCAGTACTTC
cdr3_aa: CASSVAGETQYF

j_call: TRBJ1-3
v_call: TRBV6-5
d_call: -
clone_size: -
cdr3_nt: TGTGCCAGCAGTTACGGAGCGGTCGCTGGAAACACCATATATTTT
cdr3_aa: CASSYGAVAGNTIYF

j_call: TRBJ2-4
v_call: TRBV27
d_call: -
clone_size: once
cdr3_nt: TGTGCCAGCAGTCAACTCTCGGTACCAGCCAAAAACATTCAGTACTTC
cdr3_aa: CASSQLSVPAKNIQYF

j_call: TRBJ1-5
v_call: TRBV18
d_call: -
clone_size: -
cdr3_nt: TGTGCCAGCTCACCAGGGCAGGATCAGCCCCAGCATTTT
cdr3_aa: CASSPGQDQPQHF

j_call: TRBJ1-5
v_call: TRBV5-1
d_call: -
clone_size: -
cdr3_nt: TGCGCCAGCAGCTTGGAGCCGGGCCCCATAGAGCCCCAGCATTTT
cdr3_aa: CASSLEPGPIEPQHF

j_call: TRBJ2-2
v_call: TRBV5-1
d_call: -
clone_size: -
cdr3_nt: TGCGCCAGCAGCCCGGACAGTTCGAACACCGGGGAGCTGTTTTTT
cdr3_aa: CASSPDSSNTGELFF

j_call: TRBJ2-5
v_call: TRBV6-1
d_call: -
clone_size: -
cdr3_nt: TGTGCCAGCAGTGGGTACGTGGCAGAGACCCAGTACTTC
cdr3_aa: CASSGYVAETQYF

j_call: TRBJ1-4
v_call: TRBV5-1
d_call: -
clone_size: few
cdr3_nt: TGCGCCAGCAGCTTGGGGGCAGGGGAAAAACTGTTTTTT
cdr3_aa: CASSLGAGEKLFF

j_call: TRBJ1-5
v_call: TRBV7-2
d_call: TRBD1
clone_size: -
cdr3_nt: TGTGCCAGCAGTTCTAGGACAGGAGATCAGCCCCAGCATTTT
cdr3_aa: CASSSRTGDQPQHF

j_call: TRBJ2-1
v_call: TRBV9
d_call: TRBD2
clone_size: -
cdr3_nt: TGTGCCAGCCTTCTAGCGGGAGCACCCAAGCACTACAATGAGCAGTTCTTC
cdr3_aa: CASLLAGAPKHYNEQFF

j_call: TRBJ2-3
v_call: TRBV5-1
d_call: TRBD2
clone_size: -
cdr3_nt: TGCGCCAGCAGTGGCGGGAGTATCACAGATACGCAGTATTTT
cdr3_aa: CASSGGSITDTQYF

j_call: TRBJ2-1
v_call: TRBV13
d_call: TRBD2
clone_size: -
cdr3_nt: TGTGCCAGCAGCTTAGGCCCGGGAGGATGGAATGAGCAGTTCTTC
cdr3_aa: CASSLGPGGWNEQFF

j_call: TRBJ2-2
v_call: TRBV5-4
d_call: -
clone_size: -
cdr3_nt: TGTGCCAGCAGCCCCCGGGACACCGGGGAGCTGTTTTTT
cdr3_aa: CASSPRDTGELFF

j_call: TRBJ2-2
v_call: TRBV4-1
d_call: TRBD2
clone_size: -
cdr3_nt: TGCGCCAGCAGCGCCCGGACAGCGGGGGCCCCGAACACCGGGGAGCTGTTTTTT
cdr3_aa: CASSARTAGAPNTGELFF

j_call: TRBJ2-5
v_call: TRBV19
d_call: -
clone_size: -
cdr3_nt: TGTGCCAGTAGCAGAGTAGGGTTACAAGAGACCCAGTACTTC
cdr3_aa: CASSRVGLQETQYF

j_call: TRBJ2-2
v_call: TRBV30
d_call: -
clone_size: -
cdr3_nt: TGTGCCTGGAGGGAACAGGGGAACACCGGGGAGCTGTTTTTT
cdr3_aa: CAWREQGNTGELFF

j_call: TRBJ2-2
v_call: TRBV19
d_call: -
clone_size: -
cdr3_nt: TGTGCCAGTAGTATATCGTCCGGCAGGAACACCGGGGAGCTGTTTTTT
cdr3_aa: CASSISSGRNTGELFF

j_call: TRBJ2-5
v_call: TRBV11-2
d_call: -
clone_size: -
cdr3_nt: TGTGCCAGCAGCTTAGCCCTTTCGGACGGGGAGACCCAGTACTTC
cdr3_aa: CASSLALSDGETQYF

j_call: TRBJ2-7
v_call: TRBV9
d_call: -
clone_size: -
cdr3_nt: TGTGCCAGCAGCGCCTCCGGGACAAGCTACGAGCAGTACTTC
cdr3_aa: CASSASGTSYEQYF

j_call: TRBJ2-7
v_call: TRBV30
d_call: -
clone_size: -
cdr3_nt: TGTGCCTGGGGGACCCTCGGCGAGCAGTACTTC
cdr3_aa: CAWGTLGEQYF

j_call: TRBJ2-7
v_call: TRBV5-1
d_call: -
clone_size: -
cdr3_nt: TGCGCCAGCAGCGCGGGACGGCCGACCTACGAGCAGTACTTC
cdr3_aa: CASSAGRPTYEQYF

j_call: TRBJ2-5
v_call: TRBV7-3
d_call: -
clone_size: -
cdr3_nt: TGTGCCAGCAGCTTAAGGGTTTGGCATTGCGAACAAGAGACCCAGTACTTC
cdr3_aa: CASSLRVWHCEQETQYF

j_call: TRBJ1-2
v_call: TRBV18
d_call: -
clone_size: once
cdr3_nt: TGTGCCAGCTCACCACCGCCCAATTACAGGGATCATGGCTACACCTTC
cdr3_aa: CASSPPPNYRDHGYTF

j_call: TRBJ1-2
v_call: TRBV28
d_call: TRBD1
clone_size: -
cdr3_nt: TGTGCCAGCAGTTTAATAGGGACAGGGGGCACCTATGGCTACACCTTC
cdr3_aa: CASSLIGTGGTYGYTF

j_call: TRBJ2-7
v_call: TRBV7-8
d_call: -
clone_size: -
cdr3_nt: TGTGCCAGCAGCTTAGGCGGGCTAAGCTCCTACGAGCAGTACTTC
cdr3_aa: CASSLGGLSSYEQYF